These 20 T cell receptor beta chains were all obtained from the same sample, sequenced in a study of CD8+ T cells in alopecia areata. Sequencing used cDNA as its template, made by extracting RNA and reverse transcribing it. Assay used: immunoSEQ multiplex PCR; TCRdb lists only in-frame clones, some missing. The sample carries approximately 160,000 clones, approximately 57% recorded once. Stated treatment: oral pan-JAK inhibitor, 5-10 mg twice daily. Sequencing used CD4+ T cells sorted from blood, obtained at week 24, from a patient treated with tofacitinib. The source of these receptors is a human donor with alopecia areata.

The V and J genes are TRBV6-6 and TRBJ1-6; TRBD1 aligns across 11 bases. Germline-derived CDR1 and CDR2 are MNHNY and SVGAGI (reference sequence). There are 15 residues in the CDR3. V lost 5 bases and J lost 10; bases outside the gene matches: 7. The CDR3 spells CASSIGQGAQSPLHF. The CDR3 nucleotides read TGTGCCAGCAGTATAGGACAGGGGGCACAATCACCCCTCCACTTT.

The chain has TRBV7-7 and TRBJ1-2; the D gene is possibly TRBD1 (6 bases). CDR3 length: 14 amino acids. V was shortened by 5 bases and J by 7 bases, with 17 bases between the two germline ends. From germline, CDR1 is SSHAT and CDR2 FNYEAQ (reference sequence). CDR3 sequence: CASSPLGGQGGYTF. The CDR3 bases are TGTGCCAGCAGCCCTCTCGGGGGGCAAGGTGGCTACACCTTC.

The J gene is TRBJ2-1, the V gene TRBV29-1; D possibly matches TRBD1 or TRBD2 (6 bases each). The CDR3 length is 14 residues. Trimming left V 0 bases short and J 5 bases short, with 11 bases between. Germline V lookup: CDR1 SQVTM, CDR2 ANQGSEA. The CDR3 sequence is CSVEETGGDNEQFF. DNA for the CDR3: TGCAGCGTTGAAGAGACAGGCGGGGACAATGAGCAGTTCTTC.

The chain joins TRBV5-1 to TRBJ2-1, with D possibly TRBD1 on 5 matching bases. Germline assignment: CDR1 SGHRS and CDR2 YFSETQ. The CDR3 spans 13 residues. V lost 5 bases, J lost 5 bases, and 11 bases lay in between. The CDR3 here is CASSGAVNNEQFF. The CDR3 nucleotides are TGCGCCAGCAGTGGGGCTGTAAACAATGAGCAGTTCTTC.

This chain connects TRBV30 to TRBJ1-2; no reliable D call. Germline values: CDR1 GTSNPN, CDR2 SVGIG (reference sequence). This CDR3 is 13 amino acids long. Trimming shortened V by 0 bases and J by 2 bases, and 7 bases separated the two germline ends. The DNA for the CDR3 is TGTGCCTGGAGTGTAGACCGAAACTATGGCTACACCTTC. It is translated as CAWSVDRNYGYTF.

On this clone itself: The same CDR3 also results from other DNA sequences found in this sample. J is TRBJ2-1 and V is TRBV5-1; D unclear. The germline gives CDR1 SGHRS, CDR2 YFSETQ. Trimming removed 0 bases at V and 8 bases at J, with 9 bases between. This CDR3 is 13 amino acids long. CDR3 loop: CASSLDPGYEQFF. CDR3 bases: TGCGCCAGCAGCTTGGATCCCGGATATGAGCAGTTCTTC.

Notes on this clone: The same CDR3 is also encoded by other DNA sequences in this sample. The V call is TRBV30, the J call TRBJ1-2; unclear D gene. V shed 1 base and J shed 8 bases, with 8 bases lying between them. CDR3 size: 11 residues. Germline CDR1 is GTSNPN and CDR2 is SVGIG (reference sequence). The CDR3 protein is CAWSDRVGYTF. The CDR3 coding sequence is TGTGCCTGGAGTGATCGGGTAGGCTACACCTTC.

CDR3 in DNA: TGTGCCAGCAGCTCAGGGGGGACAGATACGCAGTATTTT. It codes for CASSSGGTDTQYF. This chain joins TRBV7-7 and TRBJ2-3, with D tentatively TRBD1 (7 bases). CDR1 SSHAT and CDR2 FNYEAQ come from the germline V gene (reference sequence). The length of the CDR3 is 13 residues. V was shortened by 4 bases and J by 3 bases, with 8 bases between the two germline ends.

This clone showed up just a few times. This sequence joins TRBV4-2 and TRBJ2-7; TRBD1 is a possible D gene (6 bases). This CDR3 comprises 16 residues. Germline V gene sequence: CDR1 LGHNA, CDR2 YNFKEQ. Trimming took off 0 bases at V and 1 base at J, with 13 bases between the two ends. Here the CDR3 reads CASSQDQRTVSYEQYF. The CDR3 DNA reads TGTGCCAGCAGCCAAGATCAGAGGACAGTATCCTACGAGCAGTACTTC.

The rearrangement joins TRBV7-2 to TRBJ1-5, with 8 bases aligning to TRBD1. V shed 6 bases, J shed 5 bases, and the junction held 3 bases outside the gene matches. The CDR3 runs 13 residues. In germline, CDR1 is SGHTA, CDR2 FQGNSA. The CDR3 is CASRRTGYQPQHF. CDR3 sequence (DNA): TGTGCCAGCAGGCGGACAGGGTATCAGCCCCAGCATTTT.

The chain couples TRBV27 to TRBJ1-2; 8 nucleotides align to TRBD1. This CDR3 has 14 amino acids. Germline trimming cut 6 bases from V and 5 bases from J; bases unmatched to any gene: 8. CDR1 is MNHEY, CDR2 SMNVEV, per germline (reference sequence). The chain's CDR3 is CASRRQGPDYGYTF. CDR3 DNA sequence: TGTGCCAGCAGACGACAGGGGCCTGATTATGGCTACACCTTC.

This chain links TRBV25-1 with TRBJ2-3; D not resolved. Germline V gene sequence: CDR1 MGHDK, CDR2 SYGVNS. This CDR3 has 13 residues. Trimming removed 4 bases from V and 2 bases from J, with 7 bases in between. The CDR3 bases are TGTGCCAGCAGTGGTCAGATCACAGATACGCAGTATTTT. The encoded protein is CASSGQITDTQYF.

The sample holds a few counts of this clone. CDR3 in DNA: TGTGCCATCAGTGATAGGACACCACCGAGCTCCTACGAGCAGTACTTC. It is translated as CAISDRTPPSSYEQYF. The chain links TRBV10-3 to TRBJ2-7, with D maybe TRBD1 (5 bases). The V gene's germline CDR1 is ENHRY and CDR2 SYGVKD. Trimming left V 3 bases short and J 0 bases short, with 15 bases between. The CDR3 loop spans 16 amino acids.

The chain joins TRBV5-1 to TRBJ2-5, with a possible D match to TRBD1 (5 bases). This CDR3 has 15 residues. The germline V gene has CDR1 SGHRS and CDR2 YFSETQ. The V end was cut by 0 bases, the J end by 1 base, with 10 bases between. For the CDR3, the DNA is TGCGCCAGCAGCTTGGAAGGTACAGGCCAAGAGACCCAGTACTTC. Translation: CASSLEGTGQETQYF.

The chain carries TRBV29-1 and TRBJ2-4, with a weak D call TRBD1 (6 bases). Germline CDR1 and CDR2: SQVTM and ANQGSEA. V was pared by 6 bases and J by 1 base, with 13 bases between. The CDR3 is 14 amino acids. The CDR3 DNA follows: TGCAGCGTCACAAAAACAGGGGCCAAAAACATTCAGTACTTC. Translation: CSVTKTGAKNIQYF.

This chain uses TRBV30 with TRBJ1-5; perhaps TRBD1 as D (5 bases). The CDR3 runs to 14 residues. Germline CDR1 reads GTSNPN; CDR2 reads SVGIG (reference sequence). V was trimmed by 0 bases and J by 6 bases, leaving 12 bases between them. The CDR3 sequence is CAWSVHGAGQPQHF. Here the CDR3 DNA reads TGTGCCTGGAGTGTACATGGGGCAGGTCAGCCCCAGCATTTT.

This clone was seen only a few times. The chain recombines TRBV29-1 with TRBJ1-3; possibly TRBD1 for D (5 bases). CDR1 SQVTM and CDR2 ANQGSEA come from the germline V gene. The CDR3 has 11 residues. Trimming took off 4 bases at V and 12 bases at J, with 13 bases between the two ends. Written as DNA, the CDR3 is TGCAGCGTTGCCATGGGGGAAAACATATATTTT. This encodes CSVAMGENIYF.

V is TRBV15 and J is TRBJ2-7, with a possible D match to TRBD2 (5 bases). The germline V and J ends were trimmed by 0 bases and 0 bases, with 12 bases remaining between them. CDR1 is LNHNV and CDR2 is YYDKDF in the germline V gene (reference sequence). The CDR3 has 16 residues. CDR3 coding DNA: TGTGCCACCAGCAGAGAGGACTTCTCGAGCTCCTACGAGCAGTACTTC. It encodes CATSREDFSSSYEQYF.

This clone has just a few counts. The chain has TRBV4-2 and TRBJ1-2; weak D call: TRBD1 (6 bases). V was clipped by 6 bases and J by 4 bases, with 6 bases between them. Germline CDR1 LGHNA, CDR2 YNFKEQ. The CDR3 consists of 11 residues. The CDR3 DNA sequence: TGTGCCAGCAGGGACAGCTATGGCTACACCTTC. Amino acids: CASRDSYGYTF.

The CDR3 here is CSVDSIYGYTF. CDR3 bases: TGCAGTGTCGACAGCATCTATGGCTACACCTTC. The chain uses TRBV20-1 and TRBJ1-2; D is perhaps TRBD1 (5 bases). V was cut by 7 bases and J by 4 bases, with 10 bases left in between. The CDR3 consists of 11 residues. Germline assignment: CDR1 DFQATT and CDR2 SNEGSKA (reference sequence).